This T cell receptor (beta chain) derives from a study of blood T cell repertoires in COVID-19. Study at large: Both acute and convalescent COVID-19 samples were obtained from the United States, Italy and Spain. T cells, B-cell-depleted T cells, or PBMCs provided the cDNA or gDNA that served as material.

Clones were read by immunoSEQ multiplex PCR, and TCRdb kept only the in-frame ones, dropping some. The table has hundreds of thousands of clones, around 87% seen once. CDR3 length equals 15 residues. This rearrangement joins TRBV21-1 to TRBJ2-7; TRBD1, the D gene given by the table, was not confirmed from the DNA. TRBV21-1 is reported as a pseudogene. This clonotype was obtained from a man in his 70s with acute or convalescent COVID-19. Sequencing was done on a sample of peripheral blood. CDR3 loop: CASSKAAHIAYEQYF. CDR3 DNA sequence: TGTGCCAGCAGCAAAGCGGCCCACATCGCCTACGAGCAGTACTTC.